Listed below are T cell receptor beta chains from one sample, sequenced in a study of stem cell transplantation in POMP-related autoinflammatory disease. Assay used: immunoSEQ multiplex PCR; TCRdb lists only in-frame clones, some missing. The table includes more than 25,000 clones, approximately 86% detected once. The specimen comprised CD4+ T cells from PBMCs, sampled before stem cell transplantation. The receptors here all came from a human donor with POMP-related autoinflammation and immune dysregulation (PRAID). The conserved cysteine and the conserved F or W are not part of the CDR3 here. Each record gives: J gene, D gene, V gene, CDR3 protein. A D gene is named only where the DNA matches it firmly.

J gene: TRBJ2-3; D gene: TRBD1; V gene: TRBV2; CDR3 protein: ASSPDRGSDTQY
J gene: TRBJ2-1; D gene: .; V gene: TRBV5-4; CDR3 protein: ASSSAFSAEQF
J gene: TRBJ1-5; D gene: .; V gene: TRBV5-1; CDR3 protein: ASSLGGRNQPQH
J gene: TRBJ2-7; D gene: TRBD2; V gene: TRBV25-1; CDR3 protein: ASSEGLGLNEQY
J gene: TRBJ2-7; D gene: .; V gene: TRBV7-9; CDR3 protein: ASSTGAYEQY
J gene: TRBJ2-2; D gene: .; V gene: TRBV11-2; CDR3 protein: ASSFGSILF
J gene: TRBJ1-1; D gene: TRBD1; V gene: TRBV6-5; CDR3 protein: ASSYSTGKAF
J gene: TRBJ2-5; D gene: TRBD2; V gene: TRBV4-1; CDR3 protein: ASSQGDRGGQY
J gene: TRBJ2-7; D gene: .; V gene: TRBV6-5; CDR3 protein: ASSYKPSFYEQY
J gene: TRBJ2-5; D gene: .; V gene: TRBV5-1; CDR3 protein: ASSFEETQY
J gene: .; D gene: .; V gene: TRBV6-1; CDR3 protein: ASSERTSEQY
J gene: TRBJ1-1; D gene: TRBD1; V gene: TRBV5-1; CDR3 protein: ASSSPRTGGVGTEAF
J gene: TRBJ1-5; D gene: TRBD1; V gene: TRBV2; CDR3 protein: ASKTGVGNQPQH
J gene: TRBJ1-2; D gene: TRBD1; V gene: TRBV18; CDR3 protein: ASSPSTGPLYGYT
J gene: TRBJ2-3; D gene: .; V gene: TRBV9; CDR3 protein: ASSVGGLSTQY
J gene: TRBJ2-1; D gene: TRBD2; V gene: TRBV18; CDR3 protein: ASSPSGRTYNEQF
J gene: TRBJ2-3; D gene: TRBD2; V gene: TRBV10-1; CDR3 protein: ASSETAGGADTQY
J gene: TRBJ2-3; D gene: .; V gene: TRBV5-1; CDR3 protein: ASSQDGPQLTDTQY
J gene: TRBJ2-5; D gene: .; V gene: TRBV5-1; CDR3 protein: ASSLEYLRETQY
J gene: TRBJ2-3; D gene: .; V gene: TRBV7-3; CDR3 protein: ASSYRTGTDTQY
J gene: TRBJ2-1; D gene: TRBD2; V gene: TRBV15; CDR3 protein: ATSSGTSGRRDEQF
J gene: TRBJ2-7; D gene: TRBD1; V gene: TRBV30; CDR3 protein: AWSGQGVYEQY
J gene: TRBJ1-5; D gene: .; V gene: TRBV7-2; CDR3 protein: ASSLGRLPNQPQH
J gene: TRBJ1-5; D gene: .; V gene: TRBV28; CDR3 protein: ASSLFTVSNQPQH
J gene: TRBJ2-3; D gene: TRBD2; V gene: TRBV11-1; CDR3 protein: ASTHSLAGNTDTQY
J gene: TRBJ2-1; D gene: TRBD1; V gene: TRBV6-1; CDR3 protein: ASNFGQGANEQF
J gene: TRBJ1-1; D gene: TRBD1; V gene: TRBV29-1; CDR3 protein: SVLRGHEAF
J gene: TRBJ1-3; D gene: TRBD1; V gene: TRBV28; CDR3 protein: ASSPPGDSARLGNTIY
J gene: TRBJ2-7; D gene: .; V gene: TRBV6-5; CDR3 protein: ASSVRGRNEQY
J gene: TRBJ2-5; D gene: TRBD1; V gene: TRBV25-1; CDR3 protein: ASSESGTGRYQETQY
J gene: TRBJ2-1; D gene: .; V gene: TRBV18; CDR3 protein: ASSTDAGTSEQF
J gene: TRBJ2-3; D gene: .; V gene: TRBV6-6; CDR3 protein: ASSYSSLGTDTQY
J gene: TRBJ2-5; D gene: .; V gene: TRBV2; CDR3 protein: ASSDGTLETQY
J gene: TRBJ2-2; D gene: .; V gene: TRBV5-1; CDR3 protein: ASSFSGGHTGELF
J gene: TRBJ2-7; D gene: .; V gene: TRBV5-1; CDR3 protein: ASSRLQGGGYEQY
J gene: TRBJ1-2; D gene: .; V gene: TRBV6-5; CDR3 protein: ASSYSGVLPYGYT
J gene: TRBJ2-7; D gene: .; V gene: TRBV5-4; CDR3 protein: ASSLAGVDYEQY
J gene: TRBJ1-3; D gene: .; V gene: TRBV10-2; CDR3 protein: ASARYSGNTIY
J gene: TRBJ2-7; D gene: .; V gene: TRBV23-1; CDR3 protein: ASSPGPYEQY
J gene: TRBJ2-1; D gene: .; V gene: TRBV7-2; CDR3 protein: ASSLGGTRLNEQF
J gene: TRBJ2-2; D gene: .; V gene: TRBV27; CDR3 protein: ASSFRGPGELF
J gene: TRBJ1-3; D gene: .; V gene: TRBV18; CDR3 protein: ASSPTIGTLSGNTIY
J gene: TRBJ2-4; D gene: .; V gene: TRBV30; CDR3 protein: AWSTFRNIQY
J gene: TRBJ1-4; D gene: .; V gene: TRBV5-6; CDR3 protein: ASSRRQDLSEKLF
J gene: TRBJ1-6; D gene: TRBD1; V gene: TRBV18; CDR3 protein: ASSPKQGIGTPLH
J gene: TRBJ2-1; D gene: .; V gene: TRBV5-1; CDR3 protein: ASSLDDEQF
J gene: TRBJ2-3; D gene: .; V gene: TRBV19; CDR3 protein: ASSIFPIGPAGPDTQY
J gene: TRBJ1-2; D gene: .; V gene: TRBV6-5; CDR3 protein: ASSYSVARPGYGYT